Following are 12 T cell receptor beta chains from one sample sequenced in a study of blood T cell repertoires in COVID-19. Generated by immunoSEQ multiplex PCR, the TCRdb table keeps only in-frame clones and is missing some. The sample records about 130,000 clones, about four fifths being singletons. Sequenced: peripheral blood. These receptors were taken from a man aged 35-49 years with active or convalescent COVID-19.

The V gene is TRBV6-6, the J gene TRBJ2-1; D remains unclear. The CDR3 has 12 amino acids. In germline, CDR1 is MNHNY, CDR2 SVGAGI (reference sequence). V was cut by 6 bases and J by 4 bases, with 7 bases left in between. This CDR3 is CASSQQYNEQFF. CDR3 DNA: TGTGCCAGCAGCCAACAGTACAATGAGCAGTTCTTC.

This rearrangement joins TRBV6-5 to TRBJ2-1, with 12 bases fitting TRBD1. The length of the CDR3 is 14 residues. Germline assignment: CDR1 MNHEY and CDR2 SVGAGI. V lost 6 bases to trimming and J lost 9 bases; unmatched junction nucleotides: 6. CDR3 DNA sequence: TGTGCCAGCAGGGGGACAGGGGGCTTAGGTGAGCAGTTCTTC. Amino acids: CASRGTGGLGEQFF.

This clone was detected only a few times. The V and J genes are TRBV24-1 and TRBJ2-3, with D unclear. Germline CDR1 and CDR2: KGHDR and SFDVKD. Trimming pared 4 bases from V and 6 bases from J, leaving 7 bases between. CDR3 length equals 12 residues. The CDR3 DNA follows: TGTGCCACCAGTGACTCGGTGGATACGCAGTATTTT. This encodes CATSDSVDTQYF.

This clone was seen a single time. The chain carries TRBV28 and TRBJ2-6; tentative D call: TRBD2 (5 bases). From germline, CDR1 is MDHEN and CDR2 SYDVKM. The CDR3 consists of 15 residues. The ends were cut back, 6 bases at V and 2 bases at J, with 11 bases in the middle. The CDR3 protein is CASRASGTGANVLTF. CDR3 DNA: TGTGCCAGCAGGGCATCCGGGACTGGGGCCAACGTCCTGACTTTC.

V and J are TRBV4-1 and TRBJ2-2, with TRBD1 identical over 7 bases. Germline V gives CDR1 MGHRA, CDR2 YSYEKL. The CDR3 covers 16 residues. The ends lost 3 bases at V and 4 bases at J; junction bases unmatched: 8. The CDR3 reads CASSHPDRVGTGELFF. The CDR3 DNA follows: TGCGCCAGCAGCCATCCCGACAGGGTGGGCACCGGGGAGCTGTTTTTT.

This chain connects TRBV6-6 to TRBJ2-3; a possible D gene is TRBD2 (5 bases). CDR1 is MNHNY and CDR2 is SVGAGI in the germline V gene (reference sequence). Trimming cost V 8 bases and J 3 bases, with 18 bases left between them. The CDR3 has 15 residues. The chain's CDR3 is CASSPTGGYTDTQYF. The CDR3, as DNA: TGTGCCAGCTCTCCCACTGGCGGGTATACAGATACGCAGTATTTT.

The chain carries TRBV7-2 and TRBJ1-5; the D is unclear. Germline loops: CDR1 SGHTA, CDR2 FQGNSA. This CDR3 is 15 amino acids long. V was cut by 3 bases and J by 4 bases, with 13 bases left in between. In nucleotides, the CDR3 is TGTGCCAGCAGCTTTGGTAGCGGAGCTAATCAGCCCCAGCATTTT. Protein: CASSFGSGANQPQHF.

V gene TRBV5-4 combines with J gene TRBJ2-1; 8 nucleotides agree with TRBD1. V lost 3 bases, J lost 3 bases, and 8 bases stayed unmatched. This CDR3 contains 16 residues. CDR1 and CDR2 (germline): SGHNT, YYREEE (reference sequence). CDR3 coding DNA: TGTGCCAGCAGCTGGGGATCGACAGGGGTCTACAATGAGCAGTTCTTC. It translates to CASSWGSTGVYNEQFF.

The chain recombines TRBV12-3 or TRBV12-4 with TRBJ1-5, with D unresolved. Trimming took 3 bases from V and 5 from J, leaving 8 bases between them. This CDR3 has 13 amino acids. The CDR3 reads CASSLADYQPQHF. The DNA of the CDR3 is TGTGCCAGCAGTTTGGCTGATTATCAGCCCCAGCATTTT.

The chain couples TRBV24-1 to TRBJ2-2, with 8 bases matching TRBD1. The V gene's germline CDR1 is KGHDR and CDR2 SFDVKD. J was trimmed by 4 bases and V by 2 bases; bases with no gene match: 17. This CDR3 is 20 amino acids long. Written as DNA, the CDR3 is TGTGCCACCAGTGATTATCGAGGCGGGACAGGCGGGGCTTCCACCGGGGAGCTGTTTTTT. Amino acids: CATSDYRGGTGGASTGELFF.

CDR3 region: CASSPQPGGYTGELFF. The CDR3 DNA follows: TGCGCCAGCAGCCCCCAACCAGGGGGCTACACCGGGGAGCTGTTTTTT. The rearrangement joins TRBV4-3 to TRBJ2-2, with 8 bases matching TRBD1. CDR1 is LGHNA, CDR2 YSLEER, per germline. This CDR3 is 16 amino acids long. The trim removed 4 bases at V and 3 bases at J, leaving 7 bases unmatched.

This clone was picked up one time. CDR3 in amino acids: CASSSLAGGLTGELFF. Here the CDR3 DNA reads TGTGCCAGCAGCTCACTAGCGGGGGGACTAACCGGGGAGCTGTTTTTT. The rearrangement joins TRBV11-3 to TRBJ2-2; 12 bases are shared with TRBD2. The CDR3 sequence is 16 residues long. Germline lookup yields CDR1 SGHNT and CDR2 YENEEA. Germline trimming cut 4 bases from V and 5 bases from J; bases unmatched to any gene: 5.